A selection of T cell receptor beta chains follows, all from one sample in a study of T cell changes during pregnancy in multiple sclerosis. Profiled with immunoSEQ multiplex PCR; TCRdb holds only in-frame clones, not every one. The sample records about 28,000 clones, around nine tenths being singletons. Sequences were derived from CD8+ T cells from peripheral blood mononuclear cells, sampled before pregnancy. The receptors shown here come from a female donor with multiple sclerosis, enrolled in a pregnancy study. Both conserved end residues are part of each CDR3. The order of the fields is J gene, V gene, clone size, D gene, CDR3 DNA, CDR3 protein. A D gene is named only where the DNA matches it firmly. Some rows mark clone size as missing; the rest say once, few, many or name a class of expanded clone.

TRBJ2-7 | TRBV27 | . | . | TGTGCCAGCAGTTTCCTTTCGACAGGAGGCTACGAGCAGTACTTC | CASSFLSTGGYEQYF
TRBJ2-1 | TRBV2 | . | . | TGTGCCAGCAGCCCGGTGAGGTTCAATGAGCAGTTCTTC | CASSPVRFNEQFF
TRBJ2-5 | TRBV9 | . | . | TGTGCCAGCAGCGTAAGTACGGGACAAGAGACCCAGTACTTC | CASSVSTGQETQYF
TRBJ2-7 | TRBV19 | . | TRBD2 | TGTGCCAGTAGTGGGTGGAGTAGCGGGCGGCAGATTTCCTACGAGCAGTACTTC | CASSGWSSGRQISYEQYF
TRBJ2-3 | TRBV29-1 | . | TRBD2 | TGCAGCGTTGAACAATCCGGGACTAGCGGGTTCACAGATACGCAGTATTTT | CSVEQSGTSGFTDTQYF
TRBJ1-1 | TRBV4-3 | . | . | TGCGCCAGCAGCCAAGAAAGACAGCTGAACACTGAAGCTTTCTTT | CASSQERQLNTEAFF
TRBJ2-2 | TRBV6-1 | . | . | TGTGCCAGCAGTGAAGGAGAAACCGGGGAGCTGTTTTTT | CASSEGETGELFF
TRBJ2-1 | TRBV6-5 | medium-sized | TRBD2 | TGTGCCAGCAGTTCCTCTGGCGGGAGCCCGAATGAGCAGTTCTTC | CASSSSGGSPNEQFF
TRBJ1-2 | TRBV29-1 | . | . | TGCAGCGTTGGCGGGCAGAATCCCTATGGCTACACCTTC | CSVGGQNPYGYTF
TRBJ2-4 | TRBV2 | . | TRBD2 | TGTGCCAGCAAACCAAGCGGGAGCTCCAAAAACATTCAGTACTTC | CASKPSGSSKNIQYF
TRBJ1-2 | TRBV19 | . | . | TGTGCCAGTAGTACCGGCGGGACCCGGTGGGGCTACACCTTC | CASSTGGTRWGYTF
TRBJ2-1 | TRBV27 | . | . | TGTGCCAGCAGAGGAGCGGCCTCCTACAATGAGCAGTTCTTC | CASRGAASYNEQFF
TRBJ2-3 | TRBV13 | . | . | TGTGCCAGCAGCTTAGGATGGACTCCCGGTCCGCAGTATTTT | CASSLGWTPGPQYF
TRBJ2-7 | TRBV4-3 | . | . | TGCGCCAGCAGCCAAGAATGGACGGGATCCTACGAGCAGTACTTC | CASSQEWTGSYEQYF
TRBJ2-1 | TRBV12-5 | . | . | TGTGCTAGTGGTACGGCCGGGGGCTCCTACAATGAGCAGTTCTTC | CASGTAGGSYNEQFF
TRBJ2-3 | TRBV7-6 | . | . | TGTGCCAGCAGCTTAGCCCCCGGGGGGCTAACAGATACGCAGTATTTT | CASSLAPGGLTDTQYF
TRBJ2-1 | TRBV18 | . | TRBD1 | TGTGCCAGCTCACCACCGGACAGGGACTACAATGAGCAGTTCTTC | CASSPPDRDYNEQFF
TRBJ2-1 | TRBV6-1 | . | TRBD2 | TGTGCCAGCCCTCCCCTAGCGGAGAAGTACAATGAGCAGTTCTTC | CASPPLAEKYNEQFF
TRBJ2-7 | TRBV4-1 | . | . | TGCGCCAGCAGCCAAGGGACTGGAATAAACGAGCAGTACTTC | CASSQGTGINEQYF
TRBJ2-3 | TRBV6-5 | . | TRBD2 | TGTGCCAGCAGTTACCGGGGGGTTGATACGCAGTATTTT | CASSYRGVDTQYF
TRBJ2-2 | TRBV6-5 | . | . | TGTGCCAGCAGGCGGGAAGGGGCGGACACCGGGGAGCTGTTTTTT | CASRREGADTGELFF
TRBJ2-1 | TRBV28 | . | . | TGTGCCAGTGTCCAGCCTCAGGGCTACAATGAGCAGTTCTTC | CASVQPQGYNEQFF
TRBJ2-7 | TRBV7-9 | . | TRBD2 | TGTGCCAGCAGCCCCCCTCCGGGAGGGCCCATAGCCTACGAGCAGTACTTC | CASSPPPGGPIAYEQYF
TRBJ2-7 | TRBV10-3 | . | . | TGTGCCATCAGTGCTGACTTACCCTACGAGCAGTACTTC | CAISADLPYEQYF
TRBJ1-1 | TRBV4-1 | . | . | TGCGCCAGCAGCCATCTATACAGGGTTACTGAAGCTTTCTTT | CASSHLYRVTEAFF
TRBJ1-1 | TRBV7-2 | . | TRBD1 | TGTGCCAGCAGCTTAGGACAGGGGCCCCCCCGTAGAGCTTTCTTT | CASSLGQGPPRRAFF
TRBJ1-2 | TRBV18 | . | . | TGTGCCAGCTCACCACCAGGGCGGGGCTATGGCTACACCTTC | CASSPPGRGYGYTF
TRBJ1-2 | TRBV19 | . | . | TGTGCCAGTAGAAACCCCAGGGGAAACTATGGCTACACCTTC | CASRNPRGNYGYTF
TRBJ2-2 | TRBV6-1 | . | TRBD1 | TGTGCCAGCAGTAGACAGGGAGACACCGGGGAGCTGTTTTTT | CASSRQGDTGELFF
TRBJ2-4 | TRBV4-1 | . | TRBD1 | TGCGCCAGCAGCCAAGCAGGGGGAAACATTCAGTACTTC | CASSQAGGNIQYF
TRBJ2-7 | TRBV7-2 | . | . | TGTGCCAGCAGCCAAGATCACGAGACGGGGTTTTACGAGCAGTACTTC | CASSQDHETGFYEQYF
TRBJ2-1 | TRBV4-3 | . | . | TGCGCCAGCAGCCTAGGCAGGGCGGCTGAGCAGTTCTTC | CASSLGRAAEQFF
TRBJ2-5 | TRBV28 | once | TRBD1 | TGTGCCAGCAGTTCACGGGACAGGGGGGTGTCAGAGACCCAGTACTTC | CASSSRDRGVSETQYF
TRBJ2-2 | TRBV5-1 | . | TRBD1 | TGCGCCAGCAGCTTGTCCGGGACAGGGGAGACCACCGGGGAGCTGTTTTTT | CASSLSGTGETTGELFF
TRBJ2-3 | TRBV7-9 | . | TRBD2 | TGTGCCAGCAGTACACTAGCGGGAGGGCCCTCTGCGCAGTATTTT | CASSTLAGGPSAQYF
TRBJ2-1 | TRBV21-1 | . | . | TGTGCCAGCAGCGACGACAGGGAGAGCTCCTACAATGAGCAGTTCTTC | CASSDDRESSYNEQFF
TRBJ1-1 | TRBV29-1 | . | . | TGCAGCATGATAACAGTAAACACTGAAGCTTTCTTT | CSMITVNTEAFF
TRBJ2-5 | TRBV5-5 | . | . | TGTGCCAGCAGCAACGTTAGGAGCTACCCCCAAGAGACCCAGTACTTC | CASSNVRSYPQETQYF
TRBJ1-1 | TRBV30 | few | TRBD1 | TGTGCCTGGAGTAGTGGGACAGAGTCTTTCTTT | CAWSSGTESFF
TRBJ2-2 | TRBV6-1 | . | . | TGTGCCAGCAGTGGTTCAGTCCCCCCCGTGGAGCTGTTTTTT | CASSGSVPPVELFF
TRBJ2-1 | TRBV4-1 | . | TRBD2 | TGCGCCAGCAGCCCGCCCTCATTACGGACTAGCGGGAGTAATGAGCAGTTCTTC | CASSPPSLRTSGSNEQFF
TRBJ2-3 | TRBV4-1 | . | . | TGCGCCAGCAGCCAAGTGCCAAGCGGAATAGGGACAGATACGCAGTATTTT | CASSQVPSGIGTDTQYF
TRBJ1-1 | TRBV13 | . | TRBD1 | TGTGCCAGCAGCGAAACCGCAGGGGGAGCTTTCTTT | CASSETAGGAFF
TRBJ1-2 | TRBV28 | . | . | TGTGCCAGCAGTTTTGTTAATAACTATGGCTACACCTTC | CASSFVNNYGYTF
TRBJ2-7 | TRBV5-5 | . | . | TGTGCCAGCAGCTTAGGCCTAGCGAGTTCCTACGAGCAGTACTTC | CASSLGLASSYEQYF
TRBJ2-1 | TRBV19 | few | . | TGTGCCAGTAGTAACGGGATCGGCAATGAGCAGTTCTTC | CASSNGIGNEQFF
TRBJ2-7 | TRBV5-4 | . | TRBD2 | TGTGCCAGCAGCCCCTTCAAGGGAGGGTTCTACGAGCAGTACTTC | CASSPFKGGFYEQYF
TRBJ2-5 | TRBV5-1 | . | TRBD2 | TGCGCCAGCAGGGTCCGGGGGGCTAGCGGGAGTCCAGAGACCCAGTACTTC | CASRVRGASGSPETQYF
TRBJ2-1 | TRBV4-2 | . | . | TGTGCCAGCAGCCCGAGGACAGGGAGTTCAGCGGGGAATGAGCAGTTCTTC | CASSPRTGSSAGNEQFF
TRBJ2-7 | TRBV5-8 | . | . | TGTGCCAGCAGCAACGGACCCAGGGATGCCTACGAGCAGTACTTC | CASSNGPRDAYEQYF
TRBJ2-5 | TRBV5-4 | . | TRBD2 | TGTGCCAGCAGCACCCTAACTAGCGGGAGAGAAGAGACCCAGTACTTC | CASSTLTSGREETQYF
TRBJ2-3 | TRBV27 | . | TRBD1 | TGTGCCAGCAGTTTGGCAGGGGGCTTCGATACGCAGTATTTT | CASSLAGGFDTQYF
TRBJ2-1 | TRBV19 | . | . | TGTGCCAGTAACTTGGACAGTTCCTACAATGAGCAGTTCTTC | CASNLDSSYNEQFF
TRBJ2-3 | TRBV14 | . | . | TGTGCCAGCAGCCATCTCCGGGGGAGCCCTAGCACAGATACGCAGTATTTT | CASSHLRGSPSTDTQYF
TRBJ1-6 | TRBV4-3 | . | . | TGCGCCAGCAGCCAAGATTCGGCAGGAACGAAACCCCTCCACTTT | CASSQDSAGTKPLHF